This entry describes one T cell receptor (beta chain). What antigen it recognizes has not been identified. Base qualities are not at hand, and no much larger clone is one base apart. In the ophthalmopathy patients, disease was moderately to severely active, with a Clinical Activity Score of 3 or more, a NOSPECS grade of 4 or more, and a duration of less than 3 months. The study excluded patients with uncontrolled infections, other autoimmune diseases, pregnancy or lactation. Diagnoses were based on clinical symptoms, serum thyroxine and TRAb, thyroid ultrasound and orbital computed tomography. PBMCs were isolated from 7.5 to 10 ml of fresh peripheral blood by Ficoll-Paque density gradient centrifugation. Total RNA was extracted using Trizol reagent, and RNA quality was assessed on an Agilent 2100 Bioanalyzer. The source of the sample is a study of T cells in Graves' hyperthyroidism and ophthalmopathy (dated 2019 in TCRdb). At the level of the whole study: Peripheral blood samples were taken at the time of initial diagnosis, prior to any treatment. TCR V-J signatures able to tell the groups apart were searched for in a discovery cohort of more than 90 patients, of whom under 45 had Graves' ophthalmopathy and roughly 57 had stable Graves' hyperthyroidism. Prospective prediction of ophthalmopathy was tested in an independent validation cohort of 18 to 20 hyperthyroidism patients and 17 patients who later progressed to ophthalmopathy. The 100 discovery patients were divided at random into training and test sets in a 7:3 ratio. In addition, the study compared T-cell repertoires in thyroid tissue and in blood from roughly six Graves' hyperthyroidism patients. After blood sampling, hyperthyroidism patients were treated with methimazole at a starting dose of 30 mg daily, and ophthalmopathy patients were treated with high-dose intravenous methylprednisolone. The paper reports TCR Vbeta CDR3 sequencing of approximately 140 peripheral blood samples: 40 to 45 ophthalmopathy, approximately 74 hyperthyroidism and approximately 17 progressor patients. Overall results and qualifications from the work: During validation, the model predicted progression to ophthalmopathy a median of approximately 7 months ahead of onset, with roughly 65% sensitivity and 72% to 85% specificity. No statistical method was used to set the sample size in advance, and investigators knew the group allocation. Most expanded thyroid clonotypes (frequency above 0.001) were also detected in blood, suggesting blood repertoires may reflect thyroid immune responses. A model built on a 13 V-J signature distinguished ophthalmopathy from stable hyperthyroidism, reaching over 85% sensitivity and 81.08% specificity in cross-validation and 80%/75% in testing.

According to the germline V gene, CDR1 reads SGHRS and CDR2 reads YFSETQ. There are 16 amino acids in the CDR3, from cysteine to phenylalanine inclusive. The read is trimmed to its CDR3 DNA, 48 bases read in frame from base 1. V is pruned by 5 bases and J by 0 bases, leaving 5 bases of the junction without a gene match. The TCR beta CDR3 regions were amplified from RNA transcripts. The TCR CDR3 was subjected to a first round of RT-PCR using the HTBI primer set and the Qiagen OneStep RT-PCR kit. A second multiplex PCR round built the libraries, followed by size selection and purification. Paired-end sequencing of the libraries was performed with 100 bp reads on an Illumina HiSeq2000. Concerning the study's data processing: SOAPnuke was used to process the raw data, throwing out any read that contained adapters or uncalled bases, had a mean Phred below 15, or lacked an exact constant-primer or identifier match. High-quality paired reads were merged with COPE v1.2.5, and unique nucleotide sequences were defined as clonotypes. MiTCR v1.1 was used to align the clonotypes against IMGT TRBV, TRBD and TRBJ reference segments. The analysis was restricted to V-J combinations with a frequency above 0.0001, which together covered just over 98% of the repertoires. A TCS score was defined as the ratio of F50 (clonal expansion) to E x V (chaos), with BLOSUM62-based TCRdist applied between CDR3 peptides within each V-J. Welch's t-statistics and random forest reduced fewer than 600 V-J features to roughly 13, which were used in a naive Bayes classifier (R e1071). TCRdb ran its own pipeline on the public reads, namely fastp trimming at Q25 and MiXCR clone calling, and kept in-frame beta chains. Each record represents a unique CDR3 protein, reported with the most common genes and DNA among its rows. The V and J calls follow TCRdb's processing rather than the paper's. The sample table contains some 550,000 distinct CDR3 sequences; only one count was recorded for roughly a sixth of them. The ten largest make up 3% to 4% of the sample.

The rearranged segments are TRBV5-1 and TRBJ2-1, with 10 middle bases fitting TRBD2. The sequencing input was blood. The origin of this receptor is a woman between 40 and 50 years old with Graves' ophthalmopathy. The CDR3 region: CASRLLAGASYNEQFF. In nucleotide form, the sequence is TGCGCCAGCAGACTTCTAGCGGGAGCCTCCTACAATGAGCAGTTCTTC.